This T cell receptor beta chain was retrieved from a study of cytomegalovirus exposure and HLA in healthy donors. A word on this clone: What it recognizes is unknown.

Study-wide results and limits: Earlier analysis yielded a pattern in which most TCR beta V segments were productive about 90% or about 30% of the time. TCR beta chain V- and J-gene trimming was linked, in a later analysis, to a missense variant in DCLRE1C. Confirmation was obtained in vitro that a few CMV-associated chains are specific for CMV antigens.

Each of the donors was a healthy bone marrow donor. This CDR3 is 15 amino acids long. V lost 2 bases and J lost 5; bases outside the gene matches: 6. Germline CDR1 reads SEHNR; CDR2 reads FQNEAQ (reference sequence). PCR involved 60 Vbeta and 13 Jbeta primers. TCRdb's table, derived via immunoSEQ multiplex PCR, lists solely in-frame clones and lacks some. The top ten hold 1.9% of the sample, which has around 150,000 clones, around four fifths seen once. The sequenced sample was PBMCs. The TCR was taken from a young man in good health and CMV-seronegative. The chain has TRBV7-9 and TRBJ2-7, with TRBD2 identical over 10 bases. The CDR3 loop is CASSLLAGEVDEQYF. Here the CDR3 DNA reads TGTGCCAGCAGCTTACTAGCGGGAGAAGTCGACGAGCAGTACTTC.